This paragraph covers one T cell receptor (beta chain) sequence. The antigen is unknown. From the reads, TCRdb called clonotypes with MiXCR, one entry per CDR3 protein. The table shows 750,000 to 950,000 distinct CDR3 sequences, with under 35% occurring only once. This specimen belongs to a study of T cell repertoires in cytomegalovirus infection. The overall study: HLA-B-restricted CMV epitopes that are well studied were used alongside recently identified HLA-C-restricted ones. CMV infection plus the matching HLA type was flagged by public TCR beta signatures.

CDR3 length equals 16 residues. Trimming took 3 bases from V and 1 from J, leaving 15 bases between them. Study findings and constraints: HLA-C-restricted CMV clonotypes gave the most frequent clonotype in two of eight donors.

The chain is built from TRBV12-3 or TRBV12-4 and TRBJ1-2; D might be TRBD1 (6 bases). This specimen consisted of cultured CD8+ T cells from PBMCs, obtained from culture after CMV antigen stimulation. The sequence came from a human donor in good health (CMV status not recorded). Some clones in this sample may be carry-over from other donors' samples. CDR3 loop: CASSFGGTLHNYGYTF. CDR3 coding DNA: TGTGCCAGCAGTTTTGGGGGGACATTACATAACTATGGCTACACCTTC.